This T cell receptor (beta chain) was obtained from a study of shared clonotypes between healthy human individuals. Overall study context: Three plates each covered CD4 naive and memory; CD8 naive two, CD8 memory one.

Notes on the study in general: In a few donors, roughly 5.2% of naive CD4 clonotypes appeared in common.

The donors, healthy adults who were HIV-negative, had experienced no recent acute infections or vaccinations. Adult Caucasians living in Nashville, Tennessee made up all of the donors. About this clone: Its antigen is currently unknown.

The CDR3 is made up of 16 amino acids. Losses at the gene ends were 5 bases for V and 0 bases for J; bases not matched to a gene: 2. CDR1 and CDR2 (germline): KGHSH, LQKENI. Assay used: immunoSEQ multiplex PCR; TCRdb lists only in-frame clones, some missing. The sample yields over 2 million clones, 85% to 95% seen once. The genes are TRBV18 and TRBJ2-6; 9 bases line up with TRBD1. This TCR was recovered from a man aged 18 to 30 in good health. Input material: naive CD4+ T cells sorted from blood. Stated subset: CD45RA+ positively selected. CDR3 sequence (DNA): TGTGCCAGCTCAGGACAGGGGATCTCTGGGGCCAACGTCCTGACTTTC. Protein product: CASSGQGISGANVLTF.